Listed below are T cell receptor beta chains from one sample, sequenced in a study of T-cell reconstitution after alpha-beta-depleted transplantation in children. TCRdb re-derived calls from the PCR reads in MiXCR, one entry per CDR3 protein. The profile covers nearly 20,000 distinct CDR3 sequences, with 10% to 15% appearing a single time and roughly 37% taken by the ten largest. Sequenced material: PBMCs, mostly from graft donor cells, taken 60 days after TCRalphabeta/CD19-depleted stem cell transplant. The receptors were sampled from a female patient aged 2 to 10 who had a stem cell transplant for congenital amegakaryocytic thrombocytopenia, so the T cells may come from the graft donor. Both conserved end residues are part of each CDR3. Each record gives: J gene, clone size, V gene, D gene, CDR3 protein, CDR3 DNA. D genes are given only for firm matches. The listing skips clone size in some rows; elsewhere it reads once, few, many or a size class.

j_call: TRBJ2-1; clone_size: many; v_call: TRBV5-1; d_call: .; cdr3_aa: CASSPRGRFNEQFF; cdr3_nt: TGCGCCAGCAGCCCACGGGGGCGGTTCAATGAGCAGTTCTTC
j_call: TRBJ1-1; clone_size: many; v_call: TRBV7-9; d_call: TRBD1; cdr3_aa: CASWGTGNTEAFF; cdr3_nt: TGTGCCTCCTGGGGGACAGGAAACACTGAAGCTTTCTTT
j_call: TRBJ1-3; clone_size: .; v_call: TRBV28; d_call: .; cdr3_aa: CASSPRGGLRNTIYF; cdr3_nt: TGTGCCAGCAGCCCCCGTGGGGGGCTCAGAAACACCATATATTTT
j_call: TRBJ1-1; clone_size: many; v_call: TRBV21-1; d_call: .; cdr3_aa: CASSKGDTTNTEAFF; cdr3_nt: TGTGCCAGCAGCAAAGGGGACACAACGAACACTGAAGCTTTCTTT
j_call: TRBJ2-2; clone_size: many; v_call: TRBV4-1; d_call: .; cdr3_aa: CASSQANLIGVTGELFF; cdr3_nt: TGCGCCAGCAGCCAAGCCAATTTAATCGGGGTCACCGGGGAGCTGTTTTTT
j_call: TRBJ2-1; clone_size: .; v_call: TRBV3-1; d_call: .; cdr3_aa: CATSQKGRGLAKSYNEQFF; cdr3_nt: TGTGCCACCTCCCAAAAGGGGCGGGGGCTAGCGAAGTCCTACAATGAGCAGTTCTTC
j_call: TRBJ2-3; clone_size: .; v_call: TRBV6-1; d_call: .; cdr3_aa: CASTVSDTQYF; cdr3_nt: TGTGCCAGCACGGTATCAGATACGCAGTATTTT
j_call: TRBJ1-5; clone_size: many; v_call: TRBV7-8; d_call: TRBD1; cdr3_aa: CASSLAQTGGDQPQHF; cdr3_nt: TGTGCCAGCAGCTTAGCGCAAACAGGGGGGGATCAGCCCCAGCATTTT
j_call: TRBJ1-1; clone_size: many; v_call: TRBV6-5; d_call: .; cdr3_aa: CASSTGGSLNTEAFF; cdr3_nt: TGTGCCAGCAGTACTGGGGGGTCCCTGAACACTGAAGCTTTCTTT
j_call: TRBJ1-1; clone_size: many; v_call: TRBV29-1; d_call: .; cdr3_aa: CSATNPVNTEAFF; cdr3_nt: TGCAGCGCTACAAACCCAGTGAACACTGAAGCTTTCTTT
j_call: TRBJ2-7; clone_size: many; v_call: TRBV20-1; d_call: TRBD2; cdr3_aa: CSAREESGSSYEQYF; cdr3_nt: TGCAGTGCTAGAGAAGAAAGCGGGAGCTCCTACGAGCAGTACTTC
j_call: TRBJ2-1; clone_size: many; v_call: TRBV20-1; d_call: .; cdr3_aa: CSARPADTNEQFF; cdr3_nt: TGCAGTGCTAGACCCGCTGACACCAATGAGCAGTTCTTC
j_call: TRBJ2-2; clone_size: many; v_call: TRBV10-3; d_call: TRBD2; cdr3_aa: CAISPPGLASGELFF; cdr3_nt: TGTGCCATCAGTCCTCCGGGACTAGCATCCGGGGAGCTGTTTTTT
j_call: TRBJ2-1; clone_size: .; v_call: TRBV12-3/TRBV12-4; d_call: .; cdr3_aa: CASCFPRIFRWDPHNEQFF; cdr3_nt: TGTGCCAGCTGTTTCCCACGGATTTTTAGGTGGGACCCCCACAATGAGCAGTTCTTC
j_call: TRBJ1-5; clone_size: .; v_call: TRBV12-3/TRBV12-4; d_call: .; cdr3_aa: CASSSRQSRNQPQHF; cdr3_nt: TGTGCCAGCAGTAGCCGACAGTCTCGAAATCAGCCCCAGCATTTT
j_call: TRBJ2-4; clone_size: few; v_call: TRBV2; d_call: TRBD1; cdr3_aa: CASLGQGWDIQYF; cdr3_nt: TGTGCCAGCTTGGGACAGGGGTGGGACATTCAGTACTTC
j_call: TRBJ2-2; clone_size: medium-sized; v_call: TRBV6-5; d_call: .; cdr3_aa: CASSYLYGSNTGELFF; cdr3_nt: TGTGCCAGCAGTTACTTATATGGGTCGAACACCGGGGAGCTGTTTTTT
j_call: TRBJ1-2; clone_size: many; v_call: TRBV7-2; d_call: .; cdr3_aa: CASSSRGHGYTF; cdr3_nt: TGTGCCAGCAGCTCCCGTGGCCATGGCTACACCTTC
j_call: TRBJ1-1; clone_size: .; v_call: TRBV18; d_call: .; cdr3_aa: CASSPTGDHHTEAFF; cdr3_nt: TGTGCCAGCTCACCAACTGGAGATCATCACACTGAAGCTTTCTTT
j_call: TRBJ2-5; clone_size: many; v_call: TRBV7-3; d_call: TRBD1; cdr3_aa: CASSRDREETQYF; cdr3_nt: TGTGCCAGCAGCCGGGACAGGGAAGAGACCCAGTACTTC
j_call: TRBJ1-4; clone_size: many; v_call: TRBV20-1; d_call: .; cdr3_aa: CSAPAGAENEKLFF; cdr3_nt: TGCAGTGCCCCTGCCGGGGCGGAAAATGAAAAACTGTTTTTT
j_call: TRBJ1-2; clone_size: many; v_call: TRBV5-1; d_call: .; cdr3_aa: CASSLRAGEDYGYTF; cdr3_nt: TGCGCCAGCAGCTTGAGGGCAGGGGAAGACTATGGCTACACCTTC
j_call: TRBJ2-7; clone_size: many; v_call: TRBV3-1; d_call: .; cdr3_aa: CASSQDAEQYF; cdr3_nt: TGTGCCAGCAGCCAAGATGCCGAGCAGTACTTC
j_call: TRBJ2-1; clone_size: many; v_call: TRBV24-1; d_call: .; cdr3_aa: CATSDLDQGNYNEQFF; cdr3_nt: TGTGCCACCAGTGATTTGGACCAGGGGAACTACAATGAGCAGTTCTTC
j_call: TRBJ1-4; clone_size: many; v_call: TRBV11-2; d_call: .; cdr3_aa: CASSLLRGVVEKLFF; cdr3_nt: TGTGCCAGCAGCTTACTCAGGGGCGTAGTGGAAAAACTGTTTTTT
j_call: TRBJ2-5; clone_size: few; v_call: TRBV20-1; d_call: TRBD2; cdr3_aa: CSARDLAEPPETQYF; cdr3_nt: TGCAGTGCTAGAGATCTAGCGGAGCCGCCGGAGACCCAGTACTTC
j_call: TRBJ2-3; clone_size: many; v_call: TRBV12-3/TRBV12-4; d_call: TRBD2; cdr3_aa: CASSSGTSGWEDTQYF; cdr3_nt: TGTGCCAGCAGTTCAGGGACTAGCGGCTGGGAAGATACGCAGTATTTT
j_call: TRBJ2-2; clone_size: once; v_call: TRBV5-1; d_call: .; cdr3_aa: CASSLLPSTWGTGELFF; cdr3_nt: TGCGCCAGCAGCCTACTACCCTCTACATGGGGGACCGGGGAGCTGTTTTTT
j_call: TRBJ2-2; clone_size: .; v_call: TRBV20-1; d_call: TRBD1; cdr3_aa: CSARQGATGELFF; cdr3_nt: TGCAGTGCTAGACAGGGGGCCACCGGGGAGCTGTTTTTT
j_call: TRBJ2-1; clone_size: many; v_call: TRBV10-2; d_call: TRBD1; cdr3_aa: CASSDGTGGYNEQFF; cdr3_nt: TGCGCCAGCAGTGACGGGACAGGGGGCTACAATGAGCAGTTCTTC
j_call: TRBJ2-1; clone_size: many; v_call: TRBV28; d_call: .; cdr3_aa: CASSVEDENEQFF; cdr3_nt: TGTGCCAGCAGCGTGGAGGACGAGAATGAGCAGTTCTTC
j_call: TRBJ1-2; clone_size: many; v_call: TRBV11-2; d_call: .; cdr3_aa: CASSARTDYGYTF; cdr3_nt: TGTGCCAGCAGCGCCCGGACGGATTATGGCTACACCTTC
j_call: TRBJ2-1; clone_size: many; v_call: TRBV10-1; d_call: TRBD2; cdr3_aa: CASSEIAGVRDEQFF; cdr3_nt: TGCGCCAGCAGTGAAATAGCGGGAGTTCGCGATGAGCAGTTCTTC
j_call: TRBJ2-3; clone_size: many; v_call: TRBV5-1; d_call: .; cdr3_aa: CASSYSDTQYF; cdr3_nt: TGCGCCAGCAGCTATTCAGATACGCAGTATTTT
j_call: TRBJ2-3; clone_size: many; v_call: TRBV12-3/TRBV12-4; d_call: TRBD2; cdr3_aa: CASSLVKTSGRADTQYF; cdr3_nt: TGTGCCAGCAGTTTAGTAAAGACTAGCGGGAGGGCAGATACGCAGTATTTT
j_call: TRBJ2-7; clone_size: medium-sized; v_call: TRBV12-3/TRBV12-4; d_call: TRBD1; cdr3_aa: CASSDRAVDEQYF; cdr3_nt: TGTGCCAGCAGCGACAGGGCGGTCGACGAGCAGTACTTC
j_call: TRBJ2-5; clone_size: many; v_call: TRBV10-3; d_call: .; cdr3_aa: CAISDPREETQYF; cdr3_nt: TGTGCCATCAGCGATCCCAGGGAAGAGACCCAGTACTTC
j_call: TRBJ1-2; clone_size: many; v_call: TRBV25-1; d_call: TRBD1; cdr3_aa: CASRGQSQGYTF; cdr3_nt: TGTGCCAGCAGGGGACAGTCCCAAGGCTACACCTTC
j_call: TRBJ2-2; clone_size: many; v_call: TRBV7-6; d_call: .; cdr3_aa: CASSLSQGGTGELFF; cdr3_nt: TGTGCCAGCAGCTTATCACAGGGAGGGACCGGGGAGCTGTTTTTT
j_call: TRBJ2-7; clone_size: many; v_call: TRBV10-2; d_call: .; cdr3_aa: CASSEYIGGYEQYF; cdr3_nt: TGCGCCAGCAGTGAGTACATAGGGGGCTACGAGCAGTACTTC
j_call: TRBJ2-1; clone_size: many; v_call: TRBV5-1; d_call: .; cdr3_aa: CASSLTDRENSYNEQFF; cdr3_nt: TGCGCCAGCAGCTTGACGGACAGAGAGAACTCCTACAATGAGCAGTTCTTC
j_call: TRBJ2-7; clone_size: many; v_call: TRBV5-1; d_call: TRBD2; cdr3_aa: CASSPLRPLAGGTFQYF; cdr3_nt: TGCGCCAGCAGCCCGCTGCGGCCCTTAGCGGGAGGGACCTTTCAGTACTTC
j_call: TRBJ2-7; clone_size: many; v_call: TRBV10-3; d_call: TRBD2; cdr3_aa: CAISIGAGRGYEQYF; cdr3_nt: TGTGCCATCAGTATTGGAGCGGGAAGGGGCTACGAGCAGTACTTC
j_call: TRBJ2-3; clone_size: many; v_call: TRBV14; d_call: .; cdr3_aa: CASSQGPGWGTDTQYF; cdr3_nt: TGTGCCAGCAGCCAAGGTCCAGGGTGGGGCACAGATACGCAGTATTTT
j_call: TRBJ1-2; clone_size: .; v_call: TRBV5-1; d_call: .; cdr3_aa: CASSLDGGTYGYTF; cdr3_nt: TGCGCCAGCAGCTTGGACGGGGGCACCTATGGCTACACCTTC
j_call: TRBJ2-1; clone_size: .; v_call: TRBV7-7; d_call: TRBD2; cdr3_aa: CASSLDPSGEQFF; cdr3_nt: TGTGCCAGCAGCCTGGACCCTAGCGGTGAGCAGTTCTTC
j_call: TRBJ1-1; clone_size: many; v_call: TRBV29-1; d_call: .; cdr3_aa: CSVSDRLYTEAFF; cdr3_nt: TGCAGCGTTTCAGACAGGCTCTACACTGAAGCTTTCTTT
j_call: TRBJ2-3; clone_size: many; v_call: TRBV20-1; d_call: TRBD1; cdr3_aa: CSASAPGQVVTDTQYF; cdr3_nt: TGCAGTGCTAGCGCCCCGGGACAGGTTGTTACAGATACGCAGTATTTT
j_call: TRBJ2-5; clone_size: few; v_call: TRBV7-2; d_call: TRBD1; cdr3_aa: CASSKISDRGETQYF; cdr3_nt: TGTGCCAGCAGCAAAATCTCGGACAGGGGCGAGACCCAGTACTTC